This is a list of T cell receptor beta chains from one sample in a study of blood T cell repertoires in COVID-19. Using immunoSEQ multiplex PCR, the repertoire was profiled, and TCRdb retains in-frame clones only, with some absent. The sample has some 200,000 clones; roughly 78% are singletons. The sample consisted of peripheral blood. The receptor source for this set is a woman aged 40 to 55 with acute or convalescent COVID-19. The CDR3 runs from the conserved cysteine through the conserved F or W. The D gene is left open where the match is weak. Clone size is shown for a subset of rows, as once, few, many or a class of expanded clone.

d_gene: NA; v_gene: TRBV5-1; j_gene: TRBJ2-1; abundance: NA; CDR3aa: CASSLATDSYNEQFF; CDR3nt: TGCGCCAGCAGCTTGGCGACAGACTCCTACAATGAGCAGTTCTTC
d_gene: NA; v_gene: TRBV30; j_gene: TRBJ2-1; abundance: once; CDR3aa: CAWSALGGASDEQFF; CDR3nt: TGTGCCTGGAGTGCATTGGGGGGGGCTTCGGATGAGCAGTTCTTC
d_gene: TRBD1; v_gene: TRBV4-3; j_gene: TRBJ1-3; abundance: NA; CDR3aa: CASSQDWGQGRGNTIYF; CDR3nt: TGCGCCAGCAGCCAAGATTGGGGACAGGGGAGGGGAAACACCATATATTTT
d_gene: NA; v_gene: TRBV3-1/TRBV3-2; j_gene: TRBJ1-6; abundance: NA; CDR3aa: CASSQDERSYNSPLHF; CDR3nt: TGTGCCAGCAGCCAAGACGAGCGCTCCTATAATTCACCCCTCCACTTT
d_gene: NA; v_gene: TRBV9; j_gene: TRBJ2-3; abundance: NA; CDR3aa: CASSVGPPDTQYF; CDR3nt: TGTGCCAGCAGCGTAGGTCCTCCAGATACGCAGTATTTT
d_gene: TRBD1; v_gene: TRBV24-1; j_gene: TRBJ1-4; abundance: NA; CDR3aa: CASPDEADRAIDEKLFF; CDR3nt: TGTGCCTCGCCGGATGAAGCAGACAGGGCTATAGATGAAAAACTGTTTTTT
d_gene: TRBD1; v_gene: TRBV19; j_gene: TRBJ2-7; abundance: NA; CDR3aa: CASSRSLDRGYEQYF; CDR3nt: TGTGCCAGTAGTAGGAGCCTGGACAGGGGCTACGAGCAGTACTTC
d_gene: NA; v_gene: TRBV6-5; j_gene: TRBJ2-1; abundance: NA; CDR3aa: CASRPSVTAYNEQFF; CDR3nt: TGTGCCAGCAGGCCCAGCGTGACGGCATACAATGAGCAGTTCTTC
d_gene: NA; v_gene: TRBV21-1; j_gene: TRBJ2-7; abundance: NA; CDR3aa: CASSKVGGSSYEQYF; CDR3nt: TGTGCCAGCAGCAAAGTCGGCGGGAGCTCCTACGAGCAGTACTTC
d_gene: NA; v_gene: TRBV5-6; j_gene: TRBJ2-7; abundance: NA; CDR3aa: CASSLFRAYEQYF; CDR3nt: TGTGCCAGCAGCTTGTTCAGGGCCTACGAGCAGTACTTC
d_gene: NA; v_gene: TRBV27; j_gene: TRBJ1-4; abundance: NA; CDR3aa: CASSFGTYNEKLFF; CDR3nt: TGTGCCAGCAGTTTCGGGACATATAATGAAAAACTGTTTTTT
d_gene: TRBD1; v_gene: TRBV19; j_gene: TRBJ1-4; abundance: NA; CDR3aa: CASSNGRGNEKLFF; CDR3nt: TGTGCCAGTAGTAACGGCAGGGGGAATGAAAAACTGTTTTTT
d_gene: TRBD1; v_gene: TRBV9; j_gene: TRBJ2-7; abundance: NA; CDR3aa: CASSVGGQNYEQYF; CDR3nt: TGTGCCAGCAGCGTAGGGGGACAGAACTACGAGCAGTACTTC
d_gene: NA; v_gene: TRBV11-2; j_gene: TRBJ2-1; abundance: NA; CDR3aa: CASSLWTRGGDNEQFF; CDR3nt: TGTGCCAGCAGCTTATGGACTCGTGGCGGGGACAATGAGCAGTTCTTC
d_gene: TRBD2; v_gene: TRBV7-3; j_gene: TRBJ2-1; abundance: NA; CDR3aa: CASSFRPGGRSEQFF; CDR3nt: TGTGCCAGCAGCTTCCGTCCGGGGGGTCGCAGTGAGCAGTTCTTC
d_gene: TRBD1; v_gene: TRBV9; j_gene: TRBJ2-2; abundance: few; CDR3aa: CASSVTGLSTGELFF; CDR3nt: TGTGCCAGCAGCGTGACAGGGTTATCCACCGGGGAGCTGTTTTTT
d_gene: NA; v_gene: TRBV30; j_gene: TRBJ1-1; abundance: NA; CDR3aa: CAWDPGQKVFF; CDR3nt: TGTGCCTGGGATCCCGGACAGAAAGTTTTCTTT
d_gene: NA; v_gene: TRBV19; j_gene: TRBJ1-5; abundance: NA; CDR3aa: CASSPGGTGTQPQHF; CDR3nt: TGTGCCAGTAGTCCCGGTGGTACAGGAACTCAGCCCCAGCATTTT
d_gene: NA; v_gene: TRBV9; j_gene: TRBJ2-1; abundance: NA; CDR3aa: CASKALIPGLQTSSYNEQFF; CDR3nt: TGTGCCAGCAAAGCCCTGATCCCGGGACTCCAGACGAGCTCCTACAATGAGCAGTTCTTC
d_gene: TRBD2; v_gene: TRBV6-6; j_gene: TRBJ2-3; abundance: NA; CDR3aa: CASRQRGGLGSTQYF; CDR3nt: TGTGCCAGCAGGCAGCGGGGGGGCTTGGGGAGCACGCAGTATTTT
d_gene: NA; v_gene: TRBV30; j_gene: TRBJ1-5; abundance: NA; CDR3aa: CAWSSTGSTNQPQHF; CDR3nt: TGTGCCTGGAGTAGCACAGGGTCCACCAATCAGCCCCAGCATTTT
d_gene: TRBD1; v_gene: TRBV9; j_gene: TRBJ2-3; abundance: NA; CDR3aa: CASSADTGGITDTQYF; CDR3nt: TGTGCCAGCAGCGCAGACACAGGGGGCATTACAGATACGCAGTATTTT
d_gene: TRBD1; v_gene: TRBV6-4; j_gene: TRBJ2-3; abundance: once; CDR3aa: CASSIGQARTDTQYF; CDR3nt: TGTGCCAGCAGCATAGGACAGGCCAGGACAGATACGCAGTATTTT
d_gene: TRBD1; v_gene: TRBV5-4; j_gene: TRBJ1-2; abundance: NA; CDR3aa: CASSPGQGTGGYTF; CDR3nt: TGTGCCAGCAGCCCCGGACAGGGGACGGGGGGCTACACCTTC
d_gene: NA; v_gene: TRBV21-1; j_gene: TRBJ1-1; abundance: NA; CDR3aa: CASSKVGLELMNTEAFF; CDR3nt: TGTGCCAGCAGCAAAGTAGGTCTGGAGCTCATGAACACTGAAGCTTTCTTT
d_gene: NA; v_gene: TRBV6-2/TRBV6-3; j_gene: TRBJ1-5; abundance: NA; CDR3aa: CASSYSYKREAFSNQPQHF; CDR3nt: TGTGCCAGCAGTTACTCGTACAAAAGGGAGGCTTTTAGCAATCAGCCCCAGCATTTT
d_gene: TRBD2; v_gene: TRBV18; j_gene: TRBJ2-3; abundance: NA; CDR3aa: CASSHPQRGSDTQYF; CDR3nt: TGTGCCAGCTCACATCCCCAGCGGGGTTCAGATACGCAGTATTTT
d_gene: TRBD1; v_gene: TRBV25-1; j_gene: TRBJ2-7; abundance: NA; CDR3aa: CASSGGRDRVSHEQYF; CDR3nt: TGTGCCAGCAGTGGGGGCCGGGACAGGGTTAGTCACGAGCAGTACTTC
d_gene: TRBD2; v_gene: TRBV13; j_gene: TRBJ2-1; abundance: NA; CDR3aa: CASSRGGGETDNEQFF; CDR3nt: TGTGCCAGCAGCAGAGGCGGGGGAGAAACGGACAATGAGCAGTTCTTC
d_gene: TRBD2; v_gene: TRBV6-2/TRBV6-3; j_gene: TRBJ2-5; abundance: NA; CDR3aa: CASSYSTSGRARETQYF; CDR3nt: TGTGCCAGCAGTTACTCGACGAGCGGGAGGGCCAGAGAGACCCAGTACTTC